This is a list of T cell receptor beta chains from one sample in a study of identifying expanded T cells in peripheral blood. Repertoires were generated with immunoSEQ multiplex PCR, while TCRdb's copy carries only in-frame clones and drops some. Among 80,000 to 90,000 clones listed, about nine tenths were seen once. The material sequenced was blood. The receptors stem from a person aged 18 to 75 in good health. The CDR3 runs from the conserved cysteine through the conserved F or W. A D gene is named only where the DNA matches it firmly. Size values are once, few and many counts, or a class for expanded clones, and some rows have none.

V gene	J gene	clone size	D gene	CDR3 DNA	CDR3 protein
TRBV19	TRBJ2-3	once	-	TGTGCCAGTTCCCCAGTCACAAGCACAGATACGCAGTATTTT	CASSPVTSTDTQYF
TRBV25-1	TRBJ2-3	-	-	TGTGCCAGCACCGCCTGGCAGCACGGCACAGATACGCAGTATTTT	CASTAWQHGTDTQYF
TRBV2	TRBJ1-3	-	TRBD1	TGTGCCAGCAGTCCACAGGGGGTGAGCTCTGGAAACACCATATATTTT	CASSPQGVSSGNTIYF
TRBV20-1	TRBJ2-5	-	-	TGCAGTGCCCTAGGTGGGGAGACCCAGTACTTC	CSALGGETQYF
TRBV19	TRBJ2-3	-	-	TGTGCCAGTAGTATCCCCCGAAGCACAGATACGCAGTATTTT	CASSIPRSTDTQYF
TRBV29-1	TRBJ1-1	-	-	TGCAGCGTTGAAGATGGAAAACTTGAAGCTTTCTTT	CSVEDGKLEAFF
TRBV19	TRBJ1-2	-	-	TGTGCCAGTAGTAATCTGGACTATGGCTACACCTTC	CASSNLDYGYTF
TRBV10-3	TRBJ2-1	-	-	TGTGCCATCAGTGGCTCTCAGGGCAATGAGCAGTTCTTC	CAISGSQGNEQFF
TRBV27	TRBJ1-2	-	TRBD1	TGTGCCAGCAGGGACAGGGAGGGGGGTGGCTACACCTTC	CASRDREGGGYTF
TRBV20-1	TRBJ1-2	-	-	TGCAGTGCTAGCCCCAGGTCGGGCTACACCTTC	CSASPRSGYTF
TRBV6-5	TRBJ2-1	-	-	TGTGCCAGCAGTTACTCGATAAGTAACAATGAGCAGTTCTTC	CASSYSISNNEQFF
TRBV6-1	TRBJ1-5	-	TRBD1	TGTGCCAGCAGTACAGGGGTCTACAATCAGCCCCAGCATTTT	CASSTGVYNQPQHF
TRBV7-9	TRBJ2-1	-	TRBD1	TGTGCCAGCAGCCAGGAAGCCCAACAGGGGGAGGCGGACAATGAGCAGTTCTTC	CASSQEAQQGEADNEQFF
TRBV28	TRBJ1-5	-	-	TGTGCCACTCAAACAGGGTTGTGGAATCAGCCCCAGCATTTT	CATQTGLWNQPQHF
TRBV7-2	TRBJ2-5	-	-	TGTGCCAGCAGCTTGGTTGGCACTCAAGAGACCCAGTACTTC	CASSLVGTQETQYF
TRBV4-3	TRBJ1-3	-	-	TGCGCCAGCAGCCAAGCCACAGGGAGGGATGGAAACACCATATATTTT	CASSQATGRDGNTIYF
TRBV23-1	TRBJ1-3	-	TRBD1	TGCGCCAGCAGTCAATGGTTGGAGGAGGGGGCCCGGGGGAACACCATATATTTT	CASSQWLEEGARGNTIYF
TRBV11-2	TRBJ2-7	-	TRBD2	TGTGCCAGCAGCTTAGGTCCAGCGGGAGGCAACTACGAGCAGTACTTC	CASSLGPAGGNYEQYF
TRBV9	TRBJ2-3	-	TRBD2	TGTGCCAGCAGCGTAACTAGCGGGGGGCCAGGAGATACGCAGTATTTT	CASSVTSGGPGDTQYF
TRBV5-6	TRBJ1-3	-	-	TGTGCCAGCAGCCTGGATTCCTCTGGAAACACCATATATTTT	CASSLDSSGNTIYF
TRBV6-6	TRBJ2-7	-	TRBD2	TGTGCCAGCAGTTACCGGGGGACTAGCAGCGAGCAGTACTTC	CASSYRGTSSEQYF
TRBV30	TRBJ1-6	few	-	TGTGCCTGGACCAGTGTATCCTATAATTCACCCCTCCACTTT	CAWTSVSYNSPLHF
TRBV7-2	TRBJ2-5	-	TRBD2	TGTGCCAGCAGCTTAGTGGCTAGCGGGAGGATGGGGGAGACCCAGTACTTC	CASSLVASGRMGETQYF
TRBV29-1	TRBJ2-3	once	-	TGCAGCGTCCGTGAGTCAGATACGCAGTATTTT	CSVRESDTQYF
TRBV4-3	TRBJ2-6	-	TRBD1	TGCGCCAGCAGCGTACGGACTACAGGGGGCGGTGGGGCCAACGTCCTGACTTTC	CASSVRTTGGGGANVLTF
TRBV5-8	TRBJ2-5	-	TRBD1	TGTGCCAGCAGCGTGGGACAGAGCCAAGAGACCCAGTACTTC	CASSVGQSQETQYF
TRBV19	TRBJ1-1	-	TRBD1	TGTGCCAGTAGTTCGAGGGGGCTTAGCACTGAAGCTTTCTTT	CASSSRGLSTEAFF